Below, 21 T cell receptor beta chains from the same sample are listed, as sequenced in a study of cytomegalovirus exposure and HLA in healthy donors. Use of 60 Vbeta and 13 Jbeta primers characterized the PCR. Here immunoSEQ multiplex PCR was the method, and the copy in TCRdb shows in-frame clones only, minus some. The sample has just under 95,000 clones, 81% seen once. The source material was PBMCs. These TCRs come from a girl aged 2 to 10 in good health and CMV-seropositive.

This rearrangement joins TRBV6-4 to TRBJ2-3, with TRBD2 identical over 13 bases. Germline CDR1 reads MRHNA; CDR2 reads SNTAGT. The CDR3 has 15 residues. J was trimmed by 4 bases and V by 3 bases; bases with no gene match: 1. As DNA, the CDR3 is TGTGCCAGCAGTGAACTAGCGGGAGGGCCAGATACGCAGTATTTT. Translated, it gives CASSELAGGPDTQYF.

The CDR3 loop is CASTPTGELFF. Written as DNA, the CDR3 is TGTGCCAGCACTCCCACCGGGGAGCTGTTTTTT. The chain recombines TRBV16 with TRBJ2-2; D is unclear. Germline values: CDR1 KGHSY, CDR2 FQNENV. CDR3 length equals 11 residues. Between the trimmed V and J ends, which lost 7 bases and 4 bases, there was a span of 4 bases. The full variable domain, its missing parts supplied by reference TRBV16 and TRBJ2-2, is GEEVAQTPKHLVRGEGQKAKLYCAPIKGHSYVFWYQQVLKNEFKFLISFQNENVFDETGMPKERFSAKCLPNSPCSLEIQATKLEDSAVYFCASTPTGELFFGEGSRLTVL.

The rearrangement links TRBV28 to TRBJ1-2; the match to TRBD1 covers 7 bases. The CDR3 runs 14 residues. Germline CDR1 is MDHEN and CDR2 is SYDVKM. V lost 6 bases and J lost 2; bases outside the gene matches: 6. CDR3: CASSPGTVNYGYTF. The CDR3 DNA sequence: TGTGCCAGCAGCCCCGGGACAGTCAACTATGGCTACACCTTC.

This clone was seen a single time. The chain uses TRBV9 and TRBJ2-2, with TRBD2 matching over 7 bases. Per germline, CDR1 SGDLS and CDR2 YYNGEE. There are 14 residues in the CDR3. The J segment lost 6 bases and the V segment lost 4 bases, leaving 6 bases of the junction unmatched. In DNA, the CDR3 is TGTGCCAGCAGCTCACATCGGGGGGCCGGGGAGCTGTTTTTT. It codes for CASSSHRGAGELFF.

This clone was seen only once. The germline gene is not matched at one end of the junction; a read error may be the cause. The chain combines TRBV7-9 with TRBJ2-1; D is perhaps TRBD2 (5 bases). In germline, CDR1 is SEHNR, CDR2 FQNEAQ (reference sequence). The CDR3 covers 12 residues. DNA for the CDR3: TGTTCCAGCAGCTTAGGAGGCAATGAGCAGTTCTTC. It translates to CSSSLGGNEQFF.

This clone has only one observation. This chain uses TRBV7-9 with TRBJ1-3, with a weak D call TRBD1 (5 bases). V gave up 5 bases and J gave up 3 bases, with 11 bases separating them. The CDR3 length is 14 residues. In germline, CDR1 is SEHNR, CDR2 FQNEAQ (reference sequence). The CDR3 loop is CASSRGDVGNTIYF. The CDR3 nucleotides read TGTGCCAGCAGCCGCGGGGACGTTGGAAACACCATATATTTT. The full variable domain, in which reference TRBV7-9 and TRBJ1-3 provide the parts outside the CDR3, is DTGVSQNPRHKITKRGQNVTFRCDPISEHNRLYWYRQTLGQGPEFLTYFQNEAQLEKSRLLSDRFSAERPKGSFSTLEIQRTEQGDSAMYLCASSRGDVGNTIYFGEGSWLTVV.

J is TRBJ1-2 and V is TRBV20-1; D is unclear. The CDR3 loop spans 11 amino acids. The V gene lost 0 bases and the J gene lost 14 bases, with 13 bases spanning the gap. Germline V CDR1 and CDR2: DFQATT, SNEGSKA (reference sequence). The CDR3 DNA reads as TGCAGTGCTAGAGATAGCCCTCGTTTAACCTTC. Its translation: CSARDSPRLTF.

CDR3 sequence: CASSSGGANEKLFF. The CDR3 DNA is TGTGCCAGCAGCTCAGGGGGAGCTAATGAAAAACTGTTTTTT. The J gene is TRBJ1-4, the V gene TRBV5-6; 7 nucleotides match TRBD1. The germline V gene has CDR1 SGHDT and CDR2 YYEEEE. Trimming cost V 3 bases and J 3 bases; bases outside gene matches: 2. The CDR3 loop spans 14 amino acids.

The genes are TRBV18 and TRBJ2-5; D is possibly TRBD2 (6 bases). Germline V gene data show CDR1 as KGHSH and CDR2 as LQKENI. The CDR3 is 17 amino acids. V was shortened by 3 bases and J by 1 base, with 18 bases between the two germline ends. In nucleotides, the CDR3 is TGTGCCAGCTCACCTCCTTTCGGGGGTTCCCTCCAAGAGACCCAGTACTTC. Protein: CASSPPFGGSLQETQYF.

In its sample, this clone was seen once. CDR3 sequence reads: CASSQDSLAGGTDTQYF. The CDR3 region has the DNA TGCGCCAGCAGCCAAGATTCACTAGCGGGAGGAACAGATACGCAGTATTTT. This rearrangement joins TRBV4-1 to TRBJ2-3; 12 positions agree with TRBD2. V lost 0 bases to trimming and J lost 3 bases; unmatched junction nucleotides: 4. CDR1 is MGHRA and CDR2 is YSYEKL in the germline V gene. This CDR3 has 17 amino acids.

This chain uses TRBV25-1 with TRBJ2-1, with D maybe TRBD1 (6 bases). Germline-derived CDR1 and CDR2 are MGHDK and SYGVNS. The ends were cut back, 5 bases at V and 4 bases at J, with 9 bases in the middle. This CDR3 spans 13 amino acids. The CDR3 protein is CASSIQGYNEQFF. CDR3 coding DNA: TGTGCCAGCAGTATTCAGGGGTACAATGAGCAGTTCTTC. Using reference TRBV25-1 and TRBJ2-1 for the parts outside the CDR3, the full variable domain is EADIYQTPRYLVIGTGKKITLECSQTMGHDKMYWYQQDPGMELHLIHYSYGVNSTEKGDLSSESTVSRIRTEHFPLTLESARPSHTSQYLCASSIQGYNEQFFGPGTRLTVL.

The rearrangement joins TRBV19 to TRBJ1-1; D may be TRBD1 (5 bases). With 1 base removed from V and 3 bases from J, the gap between germline ends came to 12 bases. This CDR3 is 15 amino acids long. Germline loops: CDR1 LNHDA, CDR2 SQIVND (reference sequence). The DNA of the CDR3 is TGTGCCAGTAGTATAGTAAAGGGGCGAGACACTGAAGCTTTCTTT. This gives the protein CASSIVKGRDTEAFF.

CDR3 sequence: CASSPSSGRAYEQYF. CDR3 nucleotide sequence: TGTGCCAGCAGCCCAAGTAGCGGGAGGGCCTACGAGCAGTACTTC. The chain is built from TRBV7-2 and TRBJ2-7; TRBD2 agrees at 11 bases. With 5 bases clipped from V and 2 bases from J, the junction kept 5 bases outside the gene matches. CDR3 length equals 15 residues. CDR1 and CDR2 (germline): SGHTA, FQGNSA. Variable domain in full (rest from reference TRBV7-2 and TRBJ2-7): GAGVSQSPSNKVTEKGKDVELRCDPISGHTALYWYRQSLGQGLEFLIYFQGNSAPDKSGLPSDRFSAERTGGSVSTLTIQRTQQEDSAVYLCASSPSSGRAYEQYFGPGTRLTVT.

The chain uses TRBV2 and TRBJ1-5; no firm D call. Trimming removed 8 bases at V and 4 bases at J, with 15 bases between. CDR3 size: 14 residues. Germline CDR1 and CDR2: SNHLY and FYNNEI. The CDR3 DNA sequence: TGTGCCAGCGGAGCGGGCCTACCTAATCAGCCCCAGCATTTT. Amino acids: CASGAGLPNQPQHF.

This clone was detected only once. Written as DNA, the CDR3 is TGTGCCAGCAGTGAATCCAGGGGACTAGCGGGAAATCTTTACGAGCAGTACTTC. This encodes CASSESRGLAGNLYEQYF. The V call is TRBV25-1, the J call TRBJ2-7; TRBD2 matches at 13 bases. The CDR3 consists of 18 residues. The germline gives CDR1 MGHDK, CDR2 SYGVNS. The ends lost 1 base at V and 4 bases at J; junction bases unmatched: 10.

This clone is a singleton in its sample. This chain uses TRBV27 with TRBJ2-1; D possibly corresponds to TRBD2 (6 bases). V dropped 4 bases and J dropped 1 base, with 8 bases sitting between them. CDR1 MNHEY and CDR2 SMNVEV come from the germline V gene (reference sequence). This CDR3 is 14 amino acids long. CDR3 sequence reads: CASSWGLSYNEQFF. The CDR3, as DNA: TGTGCCAGCAGTTGGGGACTTTCCTACAATGAGCAGTTCTTC.

The sample holds a few counts of this clone. Its ends do not fully match the called genes, so a read error is possible. The chain couples TRBV7-7 to TRBJ2-1; a possible D gene is TRBD2 (7 bases). Germline loops: CDR1 SSHAT, CDR2 FNYEAQ (reference sequence). CDR3 length: 13 residues. This chain's CDR3 is CASSLVRGHEQFF. CDR3 nucleotides: TGTGCTAGCAGCTTAGTGCGGGGGCATGAGCAGTTCTTC.

The CDR3 DNA reads as TGTGCCACCAGCAGAGCGGGCCAGGGGATTGAGACCCAGTACTTC. This sequence encodes CATSRAGQGIETQYF. The chain couples TRBV15 to TRBJ2-5; D possibly corresponds to TRBD1 (6 bases). The CDR3 length is 15 residues. In germline, CDR1 is LNHNV, CDR2 YYDKDF (reference sequence). V was pared by 1 base and J by 5 bases, with 14 bases between.

The chain recombines TRBV7-9 with TRBJ2-1; 7 nucleotides match TRBD2. After removal of 1 base from V and 9 bases from J, the junction contained 15 bases not matched to a gene. CDR3 size: 17 residues. The germline CDR1 and CDR2 sequences are SEHNR and FQNEAQ (reference sequence). CDR3 in amino acids: CASSLGLAGDTDGEQFF. Here the CDR3 DNA reads TGTGCCAGCAGCTTAGGATTAGCGGGCGATACCGACGGTGAGCAGTTCTTC.

This sequence joins TRBV16 and TRBJ1-5; maybe TRBD1 (5 bases). V lost 4 bases and J 6 bases, leaving 13 bases between the germline ends. The CDR3 spans 14 residues. Germline CDR1 is KGHSY and CDR2 is FQNENV. In DNA form, the CDR3 reads TGTGCCAGCAGCCCCCCGGGGGGAGGTCAGCCCCAGCATTTT. It encodes CASSPPGGGQPQHF. Filled out from reference TRBV16 and TRBJ1-5, the complete variable domain reads GEEVAQTPKHLVRGEGQKAKLYCAPIKGHSYVFWYQQVLKNEFKFLISFQNENVFDETGMPKERFSAKCLPNSPCSLEIQATKLEDSAVYFCASSPPGGGQPQHFGDGTRLSIL.

The count of this clone is one. This sequence joins TRBV5-6 and TRBJ1-1; no clear D gene. V lost 0 bases to trimming and J lost 6 bases, with 3 bases between them. CDR1 and CDR2 from the germline V gene are SGHDT and YYEEEE. CDR3 length: 11 amino acids. The CDR3 spells CASSLGPEAFF. The CDR3 nucleotides are TGTGCCAGCAGCTTGGGGCCTGAAGCTTTCTTT.